These T cell receptor beta chains were read from a single sample in a study of T cell responses to AZD1222 COVID-19 vaccine. Only in-frame clones appear in the TCRdb table, and some are missing; sequencing was by immunoSEQ multiplex PCR. The sample has 130,000 or so clones, roughly 93% seen once. The specimen was peripheral blood, collected on day 0 of AZD1222 vaccination. All receptors derive from an adult in good health. The CDR3 runs from the conserved cysteine through the conserved F or W. A D gene is named only where the DNA matches it firmly. A row's size may be missing; if present it is once, few, many or a size class.

d_call j_call clone_size v_call cdr3_aa cdr3_nt
NA TRBJ2-7 NA TRBV28 CASSRRGEQYF TGTGCCAGCAGCCGTCGGGGGGAGCAGTACTTC
NA TRBJ1-4 once TRBV5-4 CASSPTGGGFEKLFF TGTGCCAGCAGCCCGACGGGGGGGGGTTTCGAAAAACTGTTTTTT
TRBD1 TRBJ1-6 NA TRBV6-2/TRBV6-3 CASSYSRQGNSPLHF TGTGCCAGCAGTTACTCGAGACAGGGGAATTCACCCCTCCACTTT
NA TRBJ2-1 once TRBV19 CASSNPGEVGHEQFF TGTGCCAGTAGTAACCCGGGAGAGGTGGGCCATGAGCAGTTCTTC
NA TRBJ1-5 NA TRBV19 CASSSRESNQPQHF TGTGCCAGTAGCTCACGGGAGAGCAATCAGCCCCAGCATTTT
TRBD1 TRBJ2-1 once TRBV7-9 CASSATLRDRGSSEQFF TGTGCCAGCAGCGCCACGCTCCGGGACAGGGGTTCCAGTGAGCAGTTCTTC
TRBD2 TRBJ2-3 once TRBV27 CASSLRASGSTDTQYF TGTGCCAGCAGCCTGCGGGCTAGCGGAAGCACAGATACGCAGTATTTT
NA TRBJ1-1 NA TRBV5-1 CASRRVEGRLNTEAFF TGCGCCAGCCGCCGTGTGGAAGGGCGTCTTAACACTGAAGCTTTCTTT
NA TRBJ1-6 NA TRBV18 CASSPDSSYNSPLHF TGTGCCAGCTCACCCGACAGCTCCTATAATTCACCCCTCCACTTT
NA TRBJ2-5 NA TRBV5-1 CASSGPWETQYF TGCGCCAGCAGCGGGCCCTGGGAGACCCAGTACTTC
NA TRBJ1-4 NA TRBV28 CASTAEMGGRKLFF TGTGCCAGCACCGCAGAGATGGGGGGTAGAAAACTGTTTTTT
NA TRBJ1-2 NA TRBV18 CASSPDRLYGYTF TGTGCCAGCTCACCCGACAGGCTATATGGCTACACCTTC
NA TRBJ2-3 NA TRBV30 CAWSVKGATDTQYF TGTGCCTGGAGTGTAAAGGGAGCCACAGATACGCAGTATTTT
NA TRBJ1-6 NA TRBV2 CASSEGRRSGSPLHF TGTGCCAGCAGTGAAGGCCGCAGGAGTGGTTCACCCCTCCACTTT
TRBD1 TRBJ2-7 once TRBV28 CASAGQGRYEQYF TGTGCCAGCGCGGGACAGGGAAGGTACGAGCAGTACTTC
TRBD1 TRBJ2-3 NA TRBV5-1 CASGTGSQGRTDTQYF TGCGCCAGCGGGACAGGGAGTCAGGGGCGCACAGATACGCAGTATTTT
NA TRBJ1-5 NA TRBV5-4 CASLDGLNQPQHF TGTGCCAGCCTGGACGGCCTCAATCAGCCCCAGCATTTT
NA TRBJ1-1 NA TRBV6-6 CASSSAPDTEAFF TGTGCCAGCAGTTCCGCCCCCGACACTGAAGCTTTCTTT
TRBD2 TRBJ2-7 NA TRBV10-3 CAIGRVSDEQYF TGTGCCATCGGGAGGGTTTCGGACGAGCAGTACTTC
TRBD2 TRBJ2-5 NA TRBV27 CASRLAGGTQYF TGTGCCAGCAGACTAGCGGGGGGGACCCAGTACTTC
TRBD2 TRBJ2-7 NA TRBV9 CASSAQSGRGHEQYF TGTGCCAGCAGCGCCCAAAGCGGGAGGGGCCACGAGCAGTACTTC
TRBD1 TRBJ1-2 NA TRBV4-1 CASSQELRGNGYTF TGCGCCAGCAGCCAAGAGCTCAGGGGGAATGGCTACACCTTC
TRBD1 TRBJ1-4 NA TRBV5-1 CASSSQSTGSGEKLFF TGCGCCAGCAGCTCCCAATCGACAGGGTCGGGCGAAAAACTGTTTTTT
NA TRBJ1-5 NA TRBV29-1 CSVEISHNQPQHF TGCAGCGTTGAAATCAGCCACAATCAGCCCCAGCATTTT
NA TRBJ1-4 NA TRBV5-6 CASSLYRSNEKLFF TGTGCCAGCAGCTTGTACAGGTCCAATGAAAAACTGTTTTTT
NA TRBJ1-4 NA TRBV28 CASSPPPNEKLFF TGTGCCAGCAGTCCCCCGCCTAATGAAAAACTGTTTTTT
TRBD2 TRBJ2-7 NA TRBV5-1 CASSFLIPSGNHEQYF TGCGCCAGCAGCTTCCTTATCCCTAGCGGGAACCACGAGCAGTACTTC
TRBD2 TRBJ2-5 NA TRBV5-1 CASSFRLAGNQETQYF TGCGCCAGCAGCTTCAGACTAGCGGGAAACCAAGAGACCCAGTACTTC
TRBD1 TRBJ1-5 NA TRBV6-2/TRBV6-3 CASSYSIVGQGRNQPQHF TGTGCCAGCAGTTACTCGATAGTGGGACAGGGTCGCAATCAGCCCCAGCATTTT
TRBD2 TRBJ2-3 NA TRBV4-2 CASRPTSGRGVGTDTQYF TGTGCCAGCAGACCCACTAGCGGGAGGGGGGTCGGCACAGATACGCAGTATTTT
NA TRBJ2-2 NA TRBV28 CASSFASLNTGELFF TGTGCCAGCAGTTTTGCGTCCCTGAACACCGGGGAGCTGTTTTTT
TRBD2 TRBJ2-5 NA TRBV19 CASSGLAGIGETQYF TGTGCCAGTAGTGGACTAGCGGGAATTGGAGAGACCCAGTACTTC
NA TRBJ2-7 few TRBV7-9 CASSPLLAYEQYF TGTGCCAGCAGTCCTCTCTTAGCGTACGAGCAGTACTTC
TRBD1 TRBJ1-2 NA TRBV18 CASSPPQGAGFTYTF TGTGCCAGCTCACCACCGCAGGGGGCCGGATTTACCTACACCTTC
TRBD1 TRBJ1-2 NA TRBV7-9 CASSLAERGRGGYTF TGTGCCAGCAGCTTAGCGGAAAGGGGGCGAGGTGGCTACACCTTC
NA TRBJ2-7 NA TRBV5-6 CASSLSGGSDEQYF TGTGCCAGCAGCTTGTCCGGGGGCTCGGACGAGCAGTACTTC
NA TRBJ2-7 NA TRBV6-2/TRBV6-3 CASSYRAGRGEQYF TGTGCCAGCAGTTACCGTGCGGGACGGGGCGAGCAGTACTTC
NA TRBJ1-2 NA TRBV5-1 CASSLEDTMSYTF TGCGCCAGCAGCTTGGAAGATACTATGAGCTACACCTTC
TRBD1 TRBJ2-5 once TRBV5-4 CASSGPDRGETQYF TGTGCCAGCAGCGGACCGGACAGGGGGGAGACCCAGTACTTC
NA TRBJ1-6 NA TRBV2 CASLGQINSPLHF TGTGCCAGCTTAGGACAGATTAATTCACCCCTCCACTTT
NA TRBJ2-7 NA TRBV4-1 CASSQGRGNSYEQYF TGCGCCAGCAGCCAAGGACGCGGGAACTCCTACGAGCAGTACTTC
TRBD2 TRBJ2-1 NA TRBV19 CASSTGTSGNNEQFF TGTGCCAGTAGTACCGGGACTAGCGGGAACAATGAGCAGTTCTTC
NA TRBJ2-7 NA TRBV5-1 CASSLDLREQYF TGCGCCAGCAGCTTGGACCTTCGGGAGCAGTACTTC
NA TRBJ2-5 NA TRBV24-1 CATSESVGGLQETQYF TGTGCCACCAGTGAATCCGTCGGGGGGCTCCAAGAGACCCAGTACTTC
NA TRBJ1-4 NA TRBV29-1 CSVEDHGGPNEKLFF TGCAGCGTTGAAGATCATGGGGGTCCTAATGAAAAACTGTTTTTT
NA TRBJ2-1 NA TRBV7-3 CASSLTGAAYNEQFF TGTGCCAGCAGCTTAACCGGGGCAGCCTACAATGAGCAGTTCTTC
NA TRBJ2-7 NA TRBV6-1 CASSEVGGRLLLSTF TGTGCCAGCAGTGAAGTGGGGGGGCGACTACTCCTTTCTACCTTC
TRBD1 TRBJ2-7 once TRBV9 CASSVGSGGSYEQYF TGTGCCAGCAGCGTAGGCTCAGGGGGCTCCTACGAGCAGTACTTC